The rows below give T cell receptor beta chains drawn from one sample of a study of PD-L1 blockade in urothelial cancer. Clones were read by immunoSEQ multiplex PCR, and TCRdb kept only the in-frame ones, dropping some. The sample holds around 40,000 clones; roughly four fifths are singletons and the top ten take 13%. Sequencing was performed on PBMCs, taken around atezolizumab (anti-PD-L1) treatment. The receptors stem from a man in his sixties with urothelial cancer. The CDR3 runs from the conserved cysteine through the conserved F or W. A row's size may be missing; if present it is once, few, many or a size class.

size | J | V | CDR3
NA | TRBJ2-7 | TRBV27 | CASASRRESYEQYF
NA | TRBJ2-1 | TRBV2 | CASRRRTPGTGSYGTYNEQFF
NA | TRBJ1-4 | TRBV6-5 | CASSHENRREKLFF
NA | TRBJ1-1 | TRBV18 | CASSPGQIGAFF
NA | TRBJ2-3 | TRBV6-6 | CASSYAGVTDTQYF
NA | TRBJ1-2 | TRBV19 | CASSPPGQILYGYTF
NA | TRBJ2-5 | TRBV7-2 | CASSLGHRFGQETQYF
NA | TRBJ1-3 | TRBV2 | CASSAGGRRNTIYF
NA | TRBJ2-1 | TRBV18 | CASSPPNRDRGNEQFF
NA | TRBJ2-1 | TRBV27 | CASRGLAANEQFF
NA | TRBJ2-2 | TRBV10-2 | CASSGLAGAGELFF
NA | TRBJ1-4 | TRBV11-3 | CASSLSGSGKLFF
NA | TRBJ2-2 | TRBV2 | CASRPGTVNTGELFF
NA | TRBJ2-1 | TRBV11-2 | CASSSTSGGAHEQFF
NA | TRBJ2-7 | TRBV19 | CASSTRDNYEQYF
few | TRBJ2-2 | TRBV5-1 | CASSFLQGATGELFF
NA | TRBJ2-2 | TRBV11-2 | CASSSTGAGELFF
NA | TRBJ1-1 | TRBV5-1 | CASSPLGGNTEAFF
few | TRBJ1-1 | TRBV20-1 | CSARGGQKAFF
NA | TRBJ2-1 | TRBV4-1 | CASSKAGTGVFNEQFF
NA | TRBJ2-7 | TRBV19 | CASSTGTDYEQYF
NA | TRBJ2-7 | TRBV30 | CAWSWAGDYEQYF
NA | TRBJ2-7 | TRBV18 | CASSPLRAENSYEQYF
NA | TRBJ2-2 | TRBV18 | CASSEEQAGELFF
NA | TRBJ2-1 | TRBV6-6 | CASSSGLAGYNEQFF
once | TRBJ2-3 | TRBV25-1 | CAGSGGTDTQYF
few | TRBJ2-7 | TRBV6-1 | CASSVSYTYEQYF
NA | TRBJ1-2 | TRBV27 | CASSFPGQPNYGYTF
once | TRBJ2-2 | TRBV4-2 | CASSQGLTANTGELFF
few | TRBJ2-1 | TRBV30 | CAWSKWEGRDEQFF
NA | TRBJ1-2 | TRBV27 | CASSSFRGGYTF
few | TRBJ2-5 | TRBV19 | CASSIVVGLAGLQETQYF
few | TRBJ2-7 | TRBV7-9 | CASSLGGVTYEQYF
NA | TRBJ1-1 | TRBV2 | CASSDQVSDTEAFF
NA | TRBJ1-5 | TRBV10-3 | CATRDRRGDSNQPQHF
many | TRBJ1-4 | TRBV28 | CASSDPGSRGEKLFF
few | TRBJ2-5 | TRBV27 | CASRSLAGGETQYF
NA | TRBJ1-2 | TRBV5-4 | CASSLAGLNYGYTF
few | TRBJ2-1 | TRBV4-2 | CASSQVKASGYNEQFF
NA | TRBJ1-6 | TRBV5-1 | CASSLEPGGKNSPLHF
NA | TRBJ2-7 | TRBV6-1 | CASTMAGATYEQYF
NA | TRBJ2-5 | TRBV6-1 | CASSDGGATQYF
NA | TRBJ2-2 | TRBV5-1 | CASSLALFTGELFF
NA | TRBJ2-5 | TRBV7-2 | CASSLAGTSGQETQYF
NA | TRBJ2-6 | TRBV4-2 | CASSQGPQAGGHSGANVLTF
NA | TRBJ2-7 | TRBV6-6 | CASSYSKTSKKQYF
NA | TRBJ2-2 | TRBV6-1 | CASSEYLQKFTGELFF
once | TRBJ2-5 | TRBV5-1 | CASSLMARGAETQYF